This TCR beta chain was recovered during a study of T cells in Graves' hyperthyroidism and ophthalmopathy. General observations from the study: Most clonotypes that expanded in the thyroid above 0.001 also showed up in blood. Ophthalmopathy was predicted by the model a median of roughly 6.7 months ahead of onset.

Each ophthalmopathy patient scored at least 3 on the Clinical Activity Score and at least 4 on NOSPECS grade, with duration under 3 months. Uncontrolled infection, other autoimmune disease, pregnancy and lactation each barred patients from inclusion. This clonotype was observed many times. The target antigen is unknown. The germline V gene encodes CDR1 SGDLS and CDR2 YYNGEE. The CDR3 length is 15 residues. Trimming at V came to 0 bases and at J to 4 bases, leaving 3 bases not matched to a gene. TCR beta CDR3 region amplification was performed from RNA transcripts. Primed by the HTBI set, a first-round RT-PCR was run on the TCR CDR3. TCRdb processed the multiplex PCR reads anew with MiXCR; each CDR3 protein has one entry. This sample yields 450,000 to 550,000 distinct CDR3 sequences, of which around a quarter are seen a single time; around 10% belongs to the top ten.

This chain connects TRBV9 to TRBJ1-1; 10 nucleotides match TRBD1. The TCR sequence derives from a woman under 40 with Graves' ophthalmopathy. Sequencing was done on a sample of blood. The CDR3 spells CASSVGTGGGTEAFF. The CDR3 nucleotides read TGTGCCAGCAGCGTAGGGACAGGGGGTGGCACTGAAGCTTTCTTT.